The 13 T cell receptor beta chains below come from one sample, sequenced in a study of cytomegalovirus exposure and HLA in healthy donors. PCR was performed using 60 Vbeta and 13 Jbeta primers. Profiled with immunoSEQ multiplex PCR; TCRdb holds only in-frame clones, not every one. Among under 200,000 clones listed, about 80% were seen once. The sequenced sample was PBMCs. The receptors were gathered from a woman in her late teens or twenties in good health and CMV-seropositive.

The V and J genes are TRBV30 and TRBJ1-1; D gene uncertain. CDR3 size: 13 residues. With 5 bases removed from V and 0 bases from J, the gap between germline ends came to 10 bases. Per the germline V gene, CDR1 is GTSNPN and CDR2 is SVGIG (reference sequence). CDR3 nucleotides: TGTGCCTGGTCGGTAATCATGAACACTGAAGCTTTCTTT. Protein product: CAWSVIMNTEAFF.

CDR3 amino acids: CASSSLSRGRGGTEAFF. The CDR3 DNA is TGTGCCAGCTCATCCCTCTCTCGGGGCAGGGGCGGCACTGAAGCTTTCTTT. The rearrangement uses TRBV18 and TRBJ1-1, with a weak D call TRBD1 (6 bases). The germline V gene has CDR1 KGHSH and CDR2 LQKENI. The CDR3 length is 17 residues. V was clipped by 5 bases and J by 4 bases, with 23 bases between them.

This chain connects TRBV5-1 to TRBJ1-4, with 9 bases aligning to TRBD1. Looked up from germline, CDR1 is SGHRS and CDR2 is YFSETQ. The CDR3 has 17 residues. The trim removed 2 bases at V and 3 bases at J, leaving 8 bases unmatched. The CDR3 reads CASSLTGGLRSNEKLFF. DNA for the CDR3: TGCGCCAGCAGCTTAACAGGGGGCTTGAGGTCTAATGAAAAACTGTTTTTT.

The chain employs TRBV28 and TRBJ1-1, with 8 bases lining up with TRBD1. CDR1 is MDHEN, CDR2 SYDVKM, per germline. V shed 6 bases, J shed 1 base, and the junction held 10 bases outside the gene matches. The length of the CDR3 is 16 residues. For the CDR3, the DNA is TGTGCCAGCAGACTGACAGGGGCGGTGAGGAACACTGAAGCTTTCTTT. Its translation is CASRLTGAVRNTEAFF.

This clone has a handful of counts. This chain uses TRBV7-6 with TRBJ2-2; TRBD1 matches 9 bases. The CDR3 loop spans 15 amino acids. CDR1 is SGHVS and CDR2 is FNYEAQ in the germline V gene. V dropped 7 bases and J dropped 6; count of bases not matched to a gene: 9. The CDR3 DNA reads as TGTGCCAGCACCTCCGGGACAGGGTCCGCCGGGGAGCTGTTTTTT. Amino acid sequence: CASTSGTGSAGELFF.

The J gene is TRBJ2-2, the V gene TRBV27; TRBD1 agrees at 10 bases. The CDR3 sequence is 14 residues long. V was pared by 5 bases and J by 3 bases, with 0 bases of the junction left unmatched. Germline V lookup: CDR1 MNHEY, CDR2 SMNVEV (reference sequence). CDR3 amino acids: CASSGTGDTGELFF. The CDR3 DNA follows: TGTGCCAGCAGTGGGACAGGGGACACCGGGGAGCTGTTTTTT.

The chain recombines TRBV2 with TRBJ2-5; weak D call: TRBD2 (5 bases). The CDR3 contains 16 residues. Deletions cut 8 bases from V and 1 base from J, with 20 bases between. Looked up from germline, CDR1 is SNHLY and CDR2 is FYNNEI. CDR3 in DNA: TGTGCCAGCGCCACCCACGGGGAGAGGGCCCAAGAGACCCAGTACTTC. Protein product: CASATHGERAQETQYF.

The chain links TRBV10-2 to TRBJ2-7; D might be TRBD1 (6 bases). The V end lost 6 bases, the J end lost 0 bases, and 21 bases lay between the germline ends. This CDR3 comprises 17 residues. Germline-derived CDR1 and CDR2 are WSHSY and SAAADI. For the CDR3, the DNA is TGCGCCAGCAGCTACAGACCCGGACAGAGTATCTCCTACGAGCAGTACTTC. Translated, it gives CASSYRPGQSISYEQYF.

This clone appeared once. The J gene is TRBJ1-1, the V gene TRBV29-1, with D unresolved. Trimming removed 6 bases from V and 5 bases from J, with 16 bases in between. The germline V gene has CDR1 SQVTM and CDR2 ANQGSEA. The CDR3 contains 13 residues. The CDR3 bases are TGCAGCGTGACCCCGAGGGCGAGGACTGAAGCTTTCTTT. This sequence encodes CSVTPRARTEAFF.

V is TRBV5-6 and J is TRBJ1-2; D call uncertain. Germline V lookup: CDR1 SGHDT, CDR2 YYEEEE. This CDR3 has 17 residues. V was clipped by 0 bases and J by 3 bases, with 18 bases between them. The CDR3 sequence: CASSLGYPRRADYGYTF. CDR3 DNA sequence: TGTGCCAGCAGCTTGGGGTATCCTAGGAGGGCAGACTATGGCTACACCTTC. Together with reference TRBV5-6 and TRBJ1-2, the CDR3 gives the full variable domain: DAGVTQSPTHLIKTRGQQVTLRCSPKSGHDTVSWYQQALGQGPQFIFQYYEEEERQRGNFPDRFSGHQFPNYSSELNVNALLLGDSALYLCASSLGYPRRADYGYTFGSGTRLTVV.

This clone was seen only a few times. V and J are TRBV7-2 and TRBJ2-1, with a weak D call TRBD2 (5 bases). Germline V CDR1 and CDR2: SGHTA, FQGNSA. The CDR3 is made up of 13 amino acids. The V end lost 5 bases, the J end lost 10 bases, and 15 bases lay between the germline ends. The CDR3 DNA is TGTGCCAGCAGCGCGCTGGGAGCATCCGAGCAGTTCTTC. Encoded protein: CASSALGASEQFF.

This clone was recorded only once. The J gene is TRBJ2-7, the V gene TRBV2, with TRBD2 matching 9 bases. CDR3 length: 15 residues. After removal of 1 base from V and 5 bases from J, the junction contained 6 bases not matched to a gene. Germline V gene data show CDR1 as SNHLY and CDR2 as FYNNEI. The CDR3 loop reads CASSEVAGGPHEQYF. The CDR3 DNA follows: TGTGCCAGCAGTGAAGTGGCGGGGGGGCCCCACGAGCAGTACTTC.

V usage is TRBV28 and J usage is TRBJ1-5, with unresolved D. Trimming shortened V by 7 bases and J by 1 base, and 17 bases separated the two germline ends. Germline CDR1 and CDR2: MDHEN and SYDVKM. CDR3 length equals 16 residues. The CDR3, as DNA: TGTGCCAGCAATATCAGGACTTCGCGAAGCAATCAGCCCCAGCATTTT. Translating it yields CASNIRTSRSNQPQHF.